Presented here are 10 T cell receptor beta chains from one specimen sequenced in a study of CD8+ T cells in alopecia areata. Once RNA had been extracted, it was reverse transcribed into cDNA to act as the sequencing template. Method: immunoSEQ multiplex PCR; TCRdb's copy keeps in-frame clones and lacks some. The table lists more than 250,000 clones, with no singletons. Markers used for sorting pooled cutaneous lymph node cells were CD4, CD8alpha, NKG2D, NKG2ACE and others. What was sequenced was CD4+ T cells sorted from a lymph node. The receptors derive from a C3H/HeJ mouse with alopecia areata. The strain's MHC haplotype is H2-k.

This clone was seen more than once but under ten times. Gene names are the mouse ones. The CDR3 extends 4 residues past the end of the read, so its final part is completed from the germline J gene. The identical CDR3 is also encoded by other nucleotide sequences in the sample. The V gene is TRBV5, the J gene TRBJ2-5; D not certain. Trimming took 0 bases from V and 2 from J, leaving 3 bases between them. CDR3 length: 13 amino acids. The germline V gene encodes CDR1 LGHNA and CDR2 YNLKQL (reference sequence). Partial CDR3 DNA: TGTGCCAGCAGCCAAGAGGGCCAAGAC. This translates into CASSQEGQD. The full CDR3 protein is CASSQEGQDTQYF.

In regard to this clone: Gene names are the mouse ones. Read sequence stops 4 residues before the CDR3 end, and the germline J gene provides the missing end. The chain couples TRBV19 to TRBJ2-2; 8 bases line up with TRBD2. The CDR3 has 16 residues. V shed 4 bases, J shed 0 bases, and the junction held 5 bases outside the gene matches. The germline CDR1 and CDR2 sequences are FNHDT and SITEND (reference sequence). The CDR3 DNA, read in part, is TGTGCCAGCAGTTCTCTGGGGGGAGCAAACACCGGG. Its translation: CASSSLGGANTG. The full CDR3 protein is CASSSLGGANTGQLYF.

With regard to this clone: The gene symbols are mouse symbols. The missing CDR3 end, 4 residues past where the read stops, is filled in from the germline J gene. Other DNA sequences within the sample encode an identical CDR3. The chain uses TRBV1 and TRBJ2-7; D is undetermined. CDR3 length: 12 residues. Germline lookup yields CDR1 NSQYPW and CDR2 LRSPGD (reference sequence). CDR3: CTCSAADYEQYF. CDR3 DNA (partial): TGCACCTGCAGTGCAGCAGATTAT.

The table lists this clone with a few counts. Germline and genes here are mouse. From the germline J gene comes the end of the CDR3, since the read stops 4 residues before it. The identical CDR3 is also encoded by other nucleotide sequences in the sample. The chain has TRBV19 and TRBJ2-1, with TRBD2 identical over 13 bases. The germline V gene has CDR1 FNHDT and CDR2 SITEND (reference sequence). V trimming: 3 bases; J trimming: 4 bases; junction bases outside the gene matches: 4. The CDR3 loop spans 16 amino acids. This CDR3 is CASSRDWGGDYAEQFF. CDR3 bases read: TGTGCCAGCAGTAGGGACTGGGGGGGGGATTATGCT. Variable domain in full (rest from reference TRBV19 and TRBJ2-1): GGIITQTPKFLIGQEGQKLTLKCQQNFNHDTMYWYRQDSGKGLRLIYYSITENDLQKGDLSEGYDASREKKSSFSLTVTSAQKNEMAVFLCASSRDWGGDYAEQFFGPGTRLTVL.

This clone came up a few times. The germline and genes are mouse ones. The read comes to an end 4 residues before the CDR3 does, leaving the germline J gene to fill in the end. The J gene is TRBJ2-5, the V gene TRBV13-2; D unresolved. V was cut by 1 base and J by 2 bases, with 5 bases left in between. The CDR3 has 13 amino acids. The germline V gene has CDR1 NNHNN and CDR2 SYGAGS (reference sequence). The CDR3 DNA, read in part, is TGTGCCAGCGGTGATTCAGGCCAAGAC. It encodes CASGDSGQD. The complete CDR3 sequence is CASGDSGQDTQYF.

As concerns this clone: The listed genes are named as in mouse. The CDR3 extends 4 residues past the end of the read, so its final part is completed from the germline J gene. This sequence joins TRBV13-2 and TRBJ1-1, with 7 bases aligning to TRBD1. Germline trimming cut 8 bases from V and 2 bases from J; bases unmatched to any gene: 3. Germline lookup yields CDR1 NNHNN and CDR2 SYGAGS (reference sequence). The CDR3 totals 12 residues. The CDR3 loop reads CASGTANTEVFF. Partial CDR3 DNA: TGTGCCAGTGGGACAGCTAACACA.

This clone was counted only a few times. Gene names denote mouse genes. The CDR3 is cut off 4 residues early in the read; its end comes from the germline J gene. V is TRBV17 and J is TRBJ2-3, with 7 positions matching TRBD2. Trimming at V came to 4 bases and at J to 0 bases, leaving 7 bases not matched to a gene. The CDR3 runs to 16 residues. Germline V gene sequence: CDR1 MNHDT, CDR2 YYDKIL. This CDR3 reads CASSMAGGSSAETLYF. The DNA read from the CDR3 is TGTGCTAGCAGTATGGCGGGGGGGTCTAGTGCAGAA.

On this clone itself: Mouse gene names and germline throughout. The sequence runs out 4 residues before the end of the CDR3; the remainder is reconstructed from the germline J gene. The chain uses TRBV31 and TRBJ2-1; TRBD2 aligns across 11 bases. Trimming took 5 bases from V and 6 from J; bases not matched to a gene: 3. Per the germline V gene, CDR1 is GKSSPN and CDR2 is SITVG. This CDR3 region has 13 residues. CDR3 DNA, as far as it was read: TGTGCCTGGGGACTGGGGGGCCTTGCT. It specifies CAWGLGGLA. The whole CDR3 sequence is CAWGLGGLAEQFF.

This clone has only a few counts. Gene and germline names: mouse. From the germline J gene comes the end of the CDR3, since the read stops 4 residues before it. The sample holds other DNA sequences that translate to the same CDR3. The V and J genes are TRBV1 and TRBJ2-5; 8 bases are a match to TRBD2. The CDR3 spans 15 residues. Germline assignment: CDR1 NSQYPW and CDR2 LRSPGD (reference sequence). The CDR3 here is CTCSADGGGWDTQYF. The part of the CDR3 DNA that was read is TGCACCTGCAGTGCAGATGGGGGGGGCTGGGAC. The full variable domain, its missing parts supplied by reference TRBV1 and TRBJ2-5, is VTLLEQNPRWRLVPRGQAVNLRCILKNSQYPWMSWYQQDLQKQLQWLFTLRSPGDKEVKSLPGADYLATRVTDTELRLQVANMSQGRTLYCTCSADGGGWDTQYFGPGTRLLVL.

As to this clone: Mouse gene names and germline throughout. The read falls 4 residues short of the CDR3 end, and the missing part is taken from the germline J gene. The V and J genes are TRBV1 and TRBJ2-1; D is possibly TRBD1 (5 bases). Trimming left V 0 bases short and J 0 bases short, with 9 bases between. Germline V gives CDR1 NSQYPW, CDR2 LRSPGD (reference sequence). This CDR3 is 16 amino acids long. The DNA read from the CDR3 is TGCACCTGCAGTGCAGATCAAGGGGTTAACTATGCT. This codes for CTCSADQGVNYA. In full, the CDR3 reads CTCSADQGVNYAEQFF.